This TCR beta chain was identified in a study of blood T cell repertoires in COVID-19 (dated by TCRdb to about 2020). Regarding the complete study: The collaborator samples originated in the United States, Italy and Spain and spanned the acute and convalescent phases of COVID-19. The prospective study material was composed of cDNA or gDNA derived from T cells, B-cell-depleted T cells, or PBMCs. Deeply sampled blood TCRbeta repertoires from subjects exposed to, actively infected with, or recovered from COVID-19 were included in the dataset. The repertoires were released in a freely available public database meant as a resource for research on the immune response to SARS-CoV-2. The samples were drawn from the first 160 participants of the ongoing ImmuneRACE study and from over a thousand subjects provided by 6 global collaborators. The sample metadata nearly always contained a de-identified subject ID, COVID-19 status, age in years and sex. Where available, HLA class I and class II types were taken from metadata supplied by the sample provider and were not determined by assay-based typing.

Points the paper makes about the study in general: The amount of clinical and demographic metadata varied by source and participant and was provided uncurated.

The collaborating institutions used their own protocols to collect whole blood in K2EDTA tubes. For TCRbeta analysis, collaborators shipped samples as frozen whole blood, isolated PBMCs, or DNA extracted from either of those sample types. V is reduced by 6 bases and J by 1 base, leaving a spacing of 21 bases between them. From its cysteine to its phenylalanine, the CDR3 spans 17 amino acids. The sequence is cut down to CDR3 DNA, 51 bases in frame from base 1. As encoded in the germline V gene (reference sequence), CDR1 is LNHDA while CDR2 is SQIVND. The immunoSEQ Assay, a bias-controlled multiplex PCR, was used to amplify TCRbeta CDR3 regions from genomic DNA. The published analysis was carried out like this. Within the assay, amplification of reference gene primers was used to estimate how many nucleated cells each sample contained. To quantify the absolute abundance of each unique TCRbeta CDR3 rearrangement, sequence reads were collapsed and filtered. For each sample, productive Simpson clonality was calculated as the square root of Simpson's diversity index across productive rearrangements. Held by TCRdb, this immuneACCESS table contains in-frame sequences only and omits some clones. Under half of the omission traces to an unresolved V gene where checked; the cause of the rest is unknown. From that table come the V and J calls and clone size; the DNA was used to work out D and trimming. The sample contains about 220,000 clones, 65% to 85% of them found a single time. Of the sample, about 2.3% is held by the ten largest clones.

For this clone: This clone's antigen is unknown. No base quality information exists; no much larger clone differs at one position.

Input material: peripheral blood. The sequence links TRBV19 to TRBJ1-1; tentative D gene TRBD1, with 6 bases matching. The TCR sequence derives from a woman aged 55-75 years with acute or convalescent COVID-19. The DNA is as follows: TGTGCCAGTAGCCCGATCGCGAGCAGGGGTCAGAACACTGAAGCTTTCTTT. This yields the protein CASSPIASRGQNTEAFF.